This T cell receptor (beta chain) originates from a study of CD8+ T cells in alopecia areata. V gave up 3 bases and J gave up 6 bases, with 15 bases separating them. The V gene's germline CDR1 is SGDLS and CDR2 YYNGEE. The CDR3 is 14 residues long. Extraction and reverse transcription of RNA yielded cDNA as the sequencing template. TCRdb keeps only in-frame clones here, not all; method: immunoSEQ multiplex PCR. The profile shows 120,000 to 150,000 clones, approximately 87% of them singletons. The sequence was obtained from a human donor with alopecia areata. Source: CD8+ T cells sorted from blood, taken at week 0. This rearrangement joins TRBV9 to TRBJ1-2; TRBD1 might be the D (5 bases). The CDR3 region is CASSEVSVTDGYTF. Here the CDR3 DNA reads TGTGCCAGCAGCGAAGTTAGTGTGACAGATGGCTACACCTTC. The whole variable domain, remainder taken from reference TRBV9 and TRBJ1-2, is DSGVTQTPKHLITATGQRVTLRCSPRSGDLSVYWYQQSLDQGLQFLIQYYNGEERAKGNILERFSAQQFPDLHSELNLSSLELGDSALYFCASSEVSVTDGYTFGSGTRLTVV.